The 19 T cell receptor beta chains reported below all come from one sample, sequenced in a study of siplizumab effects on memory and regulatory T cells. The data were produced by immunoSEQ multiplex PCR, yet TCRdb's version contains in-frame clones alone and is incomplete. The table lists tens of thousands of clones, 96% of them singletons. The sample taken for sequencing was naive CD4+ T cells sorted from blood. Receptor source: a human donor in good health.

The chain links TRBV5-8 to TRBJ2-1; D is perhaps TRBD2 (7 bases). Germline loops: CDR1 SGHTS, CDR2 YDEGEE. The CDR3 length is 16 residues. The germline V and J ends were trimmed by 0 bases and 8 bases, with 18 bases remaining between them. The chain's CDR3 is CASSLGDGGGGHEQFF. As DNA, the CDR3 is TGTGCCAGCAGCTTGGGGGACGGCGGCGGGGGCCATGAGCAGTTCTTC.

The V and J genes are TRBV7-9 and TRBJ1-2; D is possibly TRBD1 (5 bases). Looked up from germline, CDR1 is SEHNR and CDR2 is FQNEAQ (reference sequence). The CDR3 runs 16 residues. V was clipped by 1 base and J by 6 bases, with 18 bases between them. Here the CDR3 DNA reads TGTGCCAGCAGCTTAGGCGAACGGGCTGGGGCACATGGCTACACCTTC. Its protein is CASSLGERAGAHGYTF. The full variable domain, in which reference TRBV7-9 and TRBJ1-2 provide the parts outside the CDR3, is DTGVSQNPRHKITKRGQNVTFRCDPISEHNRLYWYRQTLGQGPEFLTYFQNEAQLEKSRLLSDRFSAERPKGSFSTLEIQRTEQGDSAMYLCASSLGERAGAHGYTFGSGTRLTVV.

The chain combines TRBV30 with TRBJ2-7, with a possible D match to TRBD1 (5 bases). V was trimmed by 4 bases and J by 2 bases, leaving 12 bases between them. Germline-derived CDR1 and CDR2 are GTSNPN and SVGIG (reference sequence). The CDR3 runs to 13 residues. The CDR3 coding sequence is TGTGCCTGGACCAGCCAGGGCACCTACGAGCAGTACTTC. Translating gives CAWTSQGTYEQYF.

V gene TRBV5-1 combines with J gene TRBJ2-3; D remains ambiguous. V was pared by 0 bases and J by 5 bases, with 4 bases between. Germline V gene lookup returns CDR1 SGHRS and CDR2 YFSETQ. This CDR3 has 12 residues. CDR3 in amino acids: CASSLDVDTQYF. CDR3 nucleotides: TGCGCCAGCAGCTTGGATGTAGATACGCAGTATTTT.

This clone was picked up one time. The chain couples TRBV5-1 to TRBJ1-1; D is perhaps TRBD1 (5 bases). The CDR3 is made up of 14 amino acids. Germline V CDR1 and CDR2: SGHRS, YFSETQ. V lost 2 bases to trimming and J lost 1 base, with 9 bases between them. The CDR3, as DNA: TGCGCCAGCAGCTTTATCACAGGGAACACTGAAGCTTTCTTT. The encoded protein is CASSFITGNTEAFF.

The J gene is TRBJ1-4, the V gene TRBV5-1, with TRBD1 identical over 7 bases. The germline CDR1 and CDR2 sequences are SGHRS and YFSETQ. The V segment lost 3 bases and the J segment 8 bases; nucleotides outside the gene matches: 7. The CDR3 spans 14 residues. DNA for the CDR3: TGCGCCAGCAGCTCGAGGACAGGTGGGGAAAAACTGTTTTTT. Amino acids: CASSSRTGGEKLFF.

This chain uses TRBV13 with TRBJ1-6, with D perhaps matching TRBD1 (5 bases). Germline CDR1 and CDR2: PRHDT and FYEKMQ (reference sequence). With 5 bases removed from V and 9 bases from J, the gap between germline ends came to 29 bases. The CDR3 sequence is 19 residues long. As DNA, the CDR3 is TGTGCCAGCAGCAATAGGGAGGGGTTGGTCTGGTCTGGGGCTTCACCCCTCCACTTT. Translation gives CASSNREGLVWSGASPLHF.

The CDR3 spells CAISDVSGKGQETQYF. Written as DNA, the CDR3 is TGTGCCATCAGTGATGTGTCAGGGAAAGGCCAAGAGACCCAGTACTTC. This chain links TRBV10-3 with TRBJ2-5, with D perhaps matching TRBD1 (5 bases). CDR3 size: 16 residues. Germline V gene sequence: CDR1 ENHRY, CDR2 SYGVKD. V lost 3 bases and J lost 1, with 15 bases in between.

V is TRBV4-3 and J is TRBJ2-3; 12 bases map to TRBD2. The CDR3 totals 15 residues. Unmatched junction bases numbered 2, after V lost 2 bases and J lost 5 bases. The V gene's germline CDR1 is LGHNA and CDR2 YSLEER. CDR3 sequence reads: CASSQRLAGEDTQYF. CDR3 sequence (DNA): TGCGCCAGCAGCCAAAGACTAGCGGGGGAAGATACGCAGTATTTT.

This clone was seen a single time. V and J are TRBV18 and TRBJ1-1; weak D call: TRBD1 (5 bases). Germline CDR1 KGHSH, CDR2 LQKENI. The CDR3 is 15 residues long. Between the trimmed V and J ends, which lost 2 bases and 1 base, there was a span of 11 bases. The CDR3 spells CASSPFGAENTEAFF. The CDR3 region has the DNA TGTGCCAGCTCACCATTCGGGGCGGAGAACACTGAAGCTTTCTTT.

The CDR3 sequence is CATNSGGAQMLAKNIQYF. The CDR3 DNA is TGTGCCACCAACAGCGGGGGGGCCCAGATGCTAGCCAAAAACATTCAGTACTTC. The V gene is TRBV15, the J gene TRBJ2-4; 10 bases agree with TRBD2. J lost 0 bases, V lost 7 bases, and 12 bases had no gene match. The CDR3 totals 18 residues. Germline CDR1 LNHNV, CDR2 YYDKDF (reference sequence). The variable domain in full, with the rest retrieved from reference TRBV15 and TRBJ2-4, is DAMVIQNPRYQVTQFGKPVTLSCSQTLNHNVMYWYQQKSSQAPKLLFHYYDKDFNNEADTPDNFQSRRPNTSFCFLDIRSPGLGDTAMYLCATNSGGAQMLAKNIQYFGAGTRLSVL.

DNA of the CDR3: TGTGCCAGCTCAGCCCAGCGGCCTAAGTCCGGGGAGCTGTTTTTT. Residues: CASSAQRPKSGELFF. The chain uses TRBV5-4 and TRBJ2-2, with D possibly being TRBD2 (5 bases). The CDR3 extends over 15 amino acids. The germline V gene has CDR1 SGHNT and CDR2 YYREEE (reference sequence). The germline V and J ends were trimmed by 7 bases and 6 bases, with 19 bases remaining between them.

V is TRBV19 and J is TRBJ1-1; D is possibly TRBD1 (5 bases). Germline values: CDR1 LNHDA, CDR2 SQIVND (reference sequence). There are 15 residues in the CDR3. Between the trimmed V and J ends, which lost 3 bases and 5 bases, there was a span of 16 bases. CDR3 loop: CASSISAGIRTEAFF. DNA of the CDR3: TGTGCCAGTAGTATTAGTGCAGGGATAAGGACTGAAGCTTTCTTT.

V is TRBV14 and J is TRBJ2-2; 11 nucleotides align to TRBD2. The CDR3 has 16 residues. Trimming cost V 4 bases and J 2 bases; bases outside gene matches: 3. CDR1 and CDR2 from the germline V gene are SGHDN and FVKESK. The DNA of the CDR3 is TGTGCCAGCAGCCGACTAGCGGGGTTTAACACCGGGGAGCTGTTTTTT. This translates into CASSRLAGFNTGELFF.

The chain joins TRBV5-4 to TRBJ2-5, with D tentatively TRBD1 (6 bases). The CDR3 is made up of 13 amino acids. V gave up 4 bases and J gave up 4 bases, with 11 bases separating them. The germline V gene encodes CDR1 SGHNT and CDR2 YYREEE (reference sequence). For the CDR3, the DNA is TGTGCCAGCAGCGAACAGGGTTCAGAGACCCAGTACTTC. It yields the protein CASSEQGSETQYF.

J is TRBJ1-1 and V is TRBV5-4; TRBD1 might be the D (5 bases). The CDR3 has 15 amino acids. In germline, CDR1 is SGHNT, CDR2 YYREEE (reference sequence). V was cut by 5 bases and J by 4 bases, with 18 bases left in between. CDR3: CASSSTSGSSTEAFF. CDR3 sequence (DNA): TGTGCCAGCAGTTCCACGTCAGGGAGTAGCACTGAAGCTTTCTTT.

The genes are TRBV28 and TRBJ1-2; 7 bases are a match to TRBD1. The CDR3 is made up of 15 amino acids. V dropped 2 bases and J dropped 7; count of bases not matched to a gene: 10. CDR1 MDHEN and CDR2 SYDVKM come from the germline V gene. For the CDR3, the DNA is TGTGCCAGCAGTTTAAGGGACAGAACTTTTGCTGGCTACACCTTC. Its translation: CASSLRDRTFAGYTF.

V usage is TRBV28 and J usage is TRBJ1-2; TRBD1 is a possible D gene (6 bases). The CDR3 extends over 15 amino acids. Germline loops: CDR1 MDHEN, CDR2 SYDVKM. V lost 6 bases and J 0 bases, leaving 14 bases between the germline ends. The CDR3 sequence: CASSLGGATNYGYTF. CDR3 DNA: TGTGCCAGCAGCCTTGGGGGCGCCACTAACTATGGCTACACCTTC.

CDR3: CASRPPGGNQPQHF. CDR3 in DNA: TGTGCCAGCAGGCCCCCTGGCGGCAATCAGCCCCAGCATTTT. The rearrangement links TRBV6-5 to TRBJ1-5; D unresolved. CDR1 and CDR2 from the germline V gene are MNHEY and SVGAGI. The CDR3 is 14 residues long. Trimming took off 6 bases at V and 2 bases at J, with 11 bases between the two ends.